This T cell receptor (beta chain) comes out of a study of cytomegalovirus exposure and HLA in healthy donors. The germline gives CDR1 KGHSH, CDR2 LQKENI. V dropped 2 bases and J dropped 4; count of bases not matched to a gene: 3. The CDR3 totals 14 residues. PCR primers comprised 60 Vbeta and 13 Jbeta primers. Data came from immunoSEQ multiplex PCR; TCRdb stores just in-frame clones and leaves some out. The repertoire consists of 150,000 to 180,000 clones, with roughly 74% occurring once and the leading ten covering approximately 2.8%. This TCR was recovered from a man younger than 30 in good health and CMV-seronegative. This rearrangement joins TRBV18 to TRBJ2-3, with 7 bases aligning to TRBD1. The sample taken for sequencing was PBMCs. The CDR3 nucleotides are TGTGCCAGCTCACCATGGACAGGAGCAGATACGCAGTATTTT. It translates to CASSPWTGADTQYF.